These T cell receptor beta chains were read from a single sample in a study of human T cells and chemical hapten exposure. TCRdb analysed the RACE reads with MiXCR anew, one entry per CDR3 protein. The table shows 180,000 or so distinct CDR3 sequences, with around 13% occurring only once. Specimen: whole blood, collected in connection with sensitization to the hapten diphenylcyclopropenone (DPC). The receptors were sampled from a woman aged 30 to 39 with alopecia areata. Some clones in this sample may be carry-over from other donors' samples. Each CDR3 is given without its conserved first and last residue.

>TRBV28|TRBJ2-1
AIDGLAGGRNEQF
>TRBV9|TRBJ2-7
ASSVGDQNYEQY
>TRBV12-3/TRBV12-4|TRBJ1-5
ASRSQGEGGNQPQH
>TRBV6-5|TRBJ2-1
ASSRDPSGSSYNEQF
>TRBV20-1|TRBJ2-3
SAGSPITDTQY
>TRBV2|TRBJ2-1
ASSEGLARSNEQF
>TRBV18|TRBJ1-5
ASSPSGSNQPQH
>TRBV28|TRBJ1-5
ASSFLGDGQPQH
>TRBV5-1|TRBJ1-2
ASSPGTSDREGYT
>TRBV20-1|TRBJ2-2
SAREGERTSGELF
>TRBV7-2|TRBJ2-2
ASSRLPANTGELF
>TRBV19|TRBJ1-2
ASSPGQGNGYT
>TRBV4-2|TRBJ2-7
ASSQDSGANEQY
>TRBV12-3/TRBV12-4|TRBJ2-7
ASRGPRGYEQY
>TRBV11-2|TRBJ2-3
ASSDGQGLTDTQY
>TRBV27|TRBJ2-7
ASSLFPARKAYEQY
>TRBV4-2|TRBJ2-1
ASSQIGYEQF
>TRBV28|TRBJ1-2
ASTPFVGGGDYGYT
>TRBV7-8|TRBJ1-5
ASSSTNQPQH
>TRBV7-9|TRBJ1-2
ASSSRSNYGYT
>TRBV29-1|TRBJ2-1
SSVRSSYNEQF
>TRBV6-5|TRBJ2-7
ASAMYRGPYEQY
>TRBV4-3|TRBJ2-1
ASSQEISAYNEQF
>TRBV6-2/TRBV6-3|TRBJ2-3
ASSYSYLEDTQY
>TRBV4-2|TRBJ2-7
ASSQEVVSLVRAYEQY
>TRBV2|TRBJ2-1
ASSGRLNNEQF
>TRBV7-3|TRBJ2-5
ASSSRGTSGETQY
>TRBV11-3|TRBJ2-3
ASSSLEDTQY
>TRBV5-4|TRBJ2-4
ASSSDRDRKKNIQY
>TRBV5-1|TRBJ2-7
ASRRGGIYEQY
>TRBV5-6|TRBJ2-2
PSSLATLNTGELF
>TRBV20-1|TRBJ2-7
SARGGLVVEQY
>TRBV6-5|TRBJ2-3
ASSSSSTQY
>TRBV6-6|TRBJ2-2
ASKTPENTGELF
>TRBV6-6|TRBJ1-4
ASSFRAATNEKLF
>TRBV6-6|TRBJ2-2
ASSYWAGKGGELF
>TRBV13|TRBJ2-2
ASSSTLGTGELF
>TRBV5-5|TRBJ2-1
ASSLRGQYNEQF
>TRBV2|TRBJ2-1
ASSGQGSTYNEQF
>TRBV5-1|TRBJ2-6
ASSLAEGSGANVLT
>TRBV14|TRBJ1-6
ASSQGQIYNSPLH
>TRBV20-1|TRBJ2-1
SAPLAGVYNEQF
>TRBV7-3|TRBJ1-1
ASSQLGNTEAF
>TRBV4-3|TRBJ1-1
ASSQDVVGETEAF
>TRBV10-2|TRBJ2-5
ASSESGFETQY
>TRBV27|TRBJ2-1
ASSLLHWQGLGNEQF
>TRBV19|TRBJ2-5
ASMTGGGETQY
>TRBV29-1|TRBJ2-7
SVGGTPNELY
>TRBV20-1|TRBJ1-5
SAPVGNQPQH
>TRBV7-6|TRBJ2-1
ASSLGVSSYNEQF
>TRBV4-3|TRBJ2-1
ASSQGVYRGSSYNEQF
>TRBV28|TRBJ1-4
ASSSAADDATNEKLF
>TRBV11-2|TRBJ2-5
ASSPRLQETQY